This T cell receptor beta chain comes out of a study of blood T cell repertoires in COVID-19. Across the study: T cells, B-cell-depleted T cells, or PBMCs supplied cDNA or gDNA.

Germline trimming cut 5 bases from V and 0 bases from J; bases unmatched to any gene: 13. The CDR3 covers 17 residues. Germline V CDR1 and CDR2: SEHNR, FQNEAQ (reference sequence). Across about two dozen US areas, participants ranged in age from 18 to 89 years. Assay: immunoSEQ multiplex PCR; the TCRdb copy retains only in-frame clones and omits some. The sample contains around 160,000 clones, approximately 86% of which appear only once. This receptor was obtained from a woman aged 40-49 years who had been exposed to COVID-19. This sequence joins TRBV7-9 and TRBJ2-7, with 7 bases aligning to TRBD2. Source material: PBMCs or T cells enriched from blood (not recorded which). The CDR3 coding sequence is TGTGCCAGCAGCACCATCCCAAGCGGGATACTCTCCTACGAGCAGTACTTC. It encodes CASSTIPSGILSYEQYF.